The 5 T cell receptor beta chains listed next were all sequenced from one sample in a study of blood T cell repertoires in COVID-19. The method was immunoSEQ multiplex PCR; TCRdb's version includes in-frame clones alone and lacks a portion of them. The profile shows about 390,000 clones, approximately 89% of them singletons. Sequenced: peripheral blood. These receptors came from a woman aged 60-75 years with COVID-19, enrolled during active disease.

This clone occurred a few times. The CDR3 DNA is TGTGCCAGCAGCCAAGATGAGGGCTACACCTTC. Amino acid sequence: CASSQDEGYTF. The chain combines TRBV4-2 with TRBJ1-2; D is unclear. The CDR3 totals 11 residues. V was clipped by 0 bases and J by 8 bases, with 4 bases between them. CDR1 is LGHNA, CDR2 YNFKEQ, per germline.

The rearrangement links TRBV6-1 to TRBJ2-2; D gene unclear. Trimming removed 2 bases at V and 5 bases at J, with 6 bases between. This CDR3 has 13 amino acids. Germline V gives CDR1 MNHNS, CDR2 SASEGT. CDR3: CASSEPNTGELFF. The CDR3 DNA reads TGTGCCAGCAGTGAACCTAATACCGGGGAGCTGTTTTTT.

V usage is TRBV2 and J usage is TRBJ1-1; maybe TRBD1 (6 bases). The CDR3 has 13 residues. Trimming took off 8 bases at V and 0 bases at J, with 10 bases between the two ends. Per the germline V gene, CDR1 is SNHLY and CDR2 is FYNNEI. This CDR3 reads CASGGSLNTEAFF. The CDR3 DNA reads TGTGCCAGCGGGGGCAGTTTGAACACTGAAGCTTTCTTT.

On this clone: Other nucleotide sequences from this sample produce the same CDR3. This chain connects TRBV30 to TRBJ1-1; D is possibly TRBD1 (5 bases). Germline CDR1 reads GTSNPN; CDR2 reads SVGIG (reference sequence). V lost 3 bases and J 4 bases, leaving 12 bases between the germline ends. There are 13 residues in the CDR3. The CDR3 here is CAWSRGGGTEAFF. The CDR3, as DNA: TGTGCCTGGAGCCGTGGGGGGGGCACTGAAGCTTTCTTT. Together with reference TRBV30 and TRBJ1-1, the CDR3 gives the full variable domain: SQTIHQWPATLVQPVGSPLSLECTVEGTSNPNLYWYRQAAGRGLQLLFYSVGIGQISSEVPQNLSASRPQDRQFILSSKKLLLSDSGFYLCAWSRGGGTEAFFGQGTRLTVV.

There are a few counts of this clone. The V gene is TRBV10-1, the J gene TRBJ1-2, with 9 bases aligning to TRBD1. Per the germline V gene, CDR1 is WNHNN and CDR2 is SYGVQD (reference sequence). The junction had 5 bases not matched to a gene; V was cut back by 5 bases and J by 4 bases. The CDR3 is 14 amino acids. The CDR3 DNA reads TGCGCCAGCAGTACCGGGACAGGGTCCTATGGCTACACCTTC. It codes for CASSTGTGSYGYTF.